This passage covers 8 T cell receptor beta chains from one sample sequenced in a study of blood T cell repertoires in COVID-19. Sequenced by immunoSEQ multiplex PCR; TCRdb stores in-frame clones only, minus some. The sample has approximately 190,000 clones, 80% to 85% seen once. Sequenced: PBMCs or T cells enriched from blood (not recorded which). The receptors originated from a man in his forties who had recovered from COVID-19.

This chain joins TRBV4-1 and TRBJ1-5; the D gene is possibly TRBD1 (5 bases). Germline V CDR1 and CDR2: MGHRA, YSYEKL. CDR3 length: 17 amino acids. Between the trimmed V and J ends, which lost 0 bases and 3 bases, there was a span of 15 bases. The CDR3 bases are TGCGCCAGCAGCCAAGAGGGCTGGGGCCAGACCAATCAGCCCCAGCATTTT. Protein: CASSQEGWGQTNQPQHF.

The CDR3 DNA follows: TGCGCCAGCAGCTTGGAAGGGTGGGGACAGGCTAATGAAAAACTGTTTTTT. This translates into CASSLEGWGQANEKLFF. This sequence joins TRBV5-1 and TRBJ1-4; 8 bases align to TRBD1. Per germline, CDR1 SGHRS and CDR2 YFSETQ. The ends lost 0 bases at V and 3 bases at J; junction bases unmatched: 7. The CDR3 runs 17 residues.

The J gene is TRBJ1-1, the V gene TRBV6-2 or TRBV6-3, with TRBD1 matching over 8 bases. J lost 3 bases, V lost 5 bases, and 5 bases had no gene match. Germline V gene data show CDR1 as MNHEY and CDR2 as SVGEGT. CDR3 length equals 14 residues. CDR3 in DNA: TGTGCCAGCAGTGGACAGGGATGGGACACTGAAGCTTTCTTT. Amino acid sequence: CASSGQGWDTEAFF.

The V and J genes are TRBV6-4 and TRBJ1-2, with 7 bases lining up with TRBD1. CDR1 is MRHNA and CDR2 is SNTAGT in the germline V gene. Trimming at V came to 2 bases and at J to 6 bases, leaving 3 bases not matched to a gene. The CDR3 loop spans 13 amino acids. The CDR3 bases are TGTGCCAGCAGTGACGACAGGGATAATGGCTACACCTTC. Translating gives CASSDDRDNGYTF.

The CDR3: CASSLNSEAGGAFF. As DNA, the CDR3 is TGCGCCAGCAGCCTCAACTCAGAGGCAGGGGGAGCTTTCTTT. The chain employs TRBV4-1 and TRBJ1-1, with 7 bases matching TRBD1. Germline lookup yields CDR1 MGHRA and CDR2 YSYEKL. The CDR3 consists of 14 residues. V shed 4 bases, J shed 10 bases, and the junction held 12 bases outside the gene matches.

The chain joins TRBV18 to TRBJ1-2; no clear D gene. Germline assignment: CDR1 KGHSH and CDR2 LQKENI. Trimming took off 5 bases at V and 3 bases at J, with 10 bases between the two ends. The CDR3 covers 13 residues. CDR3 bases: TGTGCCAGCTCAGCCGGGATTGACTATGGCTACACCTTC. This encodes CASSAGIDYGYTF.

The CDR3 loop reads CASSQTEPGQGGEGNQPQHF. The CDR3, as DNA: TGTGCCAGCAGCCAAACGGAACCGGGACAGGGGGGAGAAGGCAATCAGCCCCAGCATTTT. The J gene is TRBJ1-5, the V gene TRBV3-1 (or the pseudogene TRBV3-2); 11 nucleotides align to TRBD1. J gave up 2 bases and V 2 bases, and 14 bases lay outside the gene matches. In germline, CDR1 is LGHDT, CDR2 YNNKEL (reference sequence). The CDR3 has 20 residues.

The rearrangement links TRBV19 to TRBJ1-2, with D uncertain. Germline V gene lookup returns CDR1 LNHDA and CDR2 SQIVND (reference sequence). CDR3 length: 12 residues. The V end lost 8 bases, the J end lost 8 bases, and 15 bases lay between the germline ends. In DNA, the CDR3 is TGTGCCAGTCACGACTGGGAGGGCGGCTACACCTTC. This encodes CASHDWEGGYTF.